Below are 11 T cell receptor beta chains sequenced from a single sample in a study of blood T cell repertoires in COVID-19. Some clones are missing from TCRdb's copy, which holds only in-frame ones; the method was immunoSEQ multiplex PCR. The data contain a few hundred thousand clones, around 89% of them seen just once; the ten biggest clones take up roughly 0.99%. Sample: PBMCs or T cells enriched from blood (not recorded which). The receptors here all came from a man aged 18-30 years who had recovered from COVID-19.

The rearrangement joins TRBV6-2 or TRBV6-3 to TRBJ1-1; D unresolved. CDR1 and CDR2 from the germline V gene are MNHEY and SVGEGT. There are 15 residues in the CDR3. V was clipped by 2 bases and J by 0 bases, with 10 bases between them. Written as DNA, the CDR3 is TGTGCCAGCAGTTACAGCTCTTTAGTGAACACTGAAGCTTTCTTT. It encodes CASSYSSLVNTEAFF.

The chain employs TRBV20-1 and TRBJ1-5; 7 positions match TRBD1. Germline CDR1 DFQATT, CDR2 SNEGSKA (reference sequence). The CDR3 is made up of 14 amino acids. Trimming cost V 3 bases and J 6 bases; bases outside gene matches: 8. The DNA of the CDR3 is TGCAGTGCTAGTACCGACAGGGTGTTTCAGCCCCAGCATTTT. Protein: CSASTDRVFQPQHF.

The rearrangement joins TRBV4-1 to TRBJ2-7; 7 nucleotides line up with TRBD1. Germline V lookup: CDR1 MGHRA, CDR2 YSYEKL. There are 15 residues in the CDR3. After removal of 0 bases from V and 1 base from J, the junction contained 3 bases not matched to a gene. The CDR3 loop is CASSQEQGVSYEQYF. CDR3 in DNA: TGCGCCAGCAGCCAAGAGCAGGGGGTATCCTACGAGCAGTACTTC.

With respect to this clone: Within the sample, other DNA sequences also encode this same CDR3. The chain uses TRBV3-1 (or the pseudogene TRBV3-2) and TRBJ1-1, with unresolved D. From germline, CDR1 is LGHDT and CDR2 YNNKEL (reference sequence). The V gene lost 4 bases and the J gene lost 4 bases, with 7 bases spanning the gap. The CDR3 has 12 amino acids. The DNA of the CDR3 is TGTGCCAGCAGCCCCCGCGGCACTGAAGCTTTCTTT. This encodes CASSPRGTEAFF.

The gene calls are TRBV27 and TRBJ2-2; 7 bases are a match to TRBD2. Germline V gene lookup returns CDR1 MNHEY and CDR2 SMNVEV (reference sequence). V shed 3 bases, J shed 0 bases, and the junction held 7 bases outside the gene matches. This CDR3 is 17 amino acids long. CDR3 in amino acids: CASSLFSRGANTGELFF. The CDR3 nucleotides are TGTGCCAGCAGTTTGTTCAGTCGGGGGGCGAACACCGGGGAGCTGTTTTTT.

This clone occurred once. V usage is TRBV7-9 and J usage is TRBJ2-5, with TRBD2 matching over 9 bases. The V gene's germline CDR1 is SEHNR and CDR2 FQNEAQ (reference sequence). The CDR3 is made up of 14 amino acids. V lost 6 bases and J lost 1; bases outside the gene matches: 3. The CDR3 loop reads CASSPSGAQETQYF. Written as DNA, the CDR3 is TGTGCCAGCAGTCCTAGCGGGGCCCAAGAGACCCAGTACTTC. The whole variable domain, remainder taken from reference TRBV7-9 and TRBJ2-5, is DTGVSQNPRHKITKRGQNVTFRCDPISEHNRLYWYRQTLGQGPEFLTYFQNEAQLEKSRLLSDRFSAERPKGSFSTLEIQRTEQGDSAMYLCASSPSGAQETQYFGPGTRLLVL.

CDR3 bases: TGTGCCAGCAGTCGACAGCCCTCTGGAAACACCATATATTTT. Amino acids: CASSRQPSGNTIYF. The rearrangement links TRBV7-2 to TRBJ1-3; the D gene is possibly TRBD1 (5 bases). The germline V gene encodes CDR1 SGHTA and CDR2 FQGNSA. The CDR3 is made up of 14 amino acids. Trimming shortened V by 6 bases and J by 0 bases, and 9 bases separated the two germline ends.

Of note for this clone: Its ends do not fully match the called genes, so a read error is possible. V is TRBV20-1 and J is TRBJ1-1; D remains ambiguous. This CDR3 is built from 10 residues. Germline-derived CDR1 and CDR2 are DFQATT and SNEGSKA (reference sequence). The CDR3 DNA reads TGCAGTGCTAGAGCACTTAAAGTGATCTTT. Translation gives CSARALKVIF.

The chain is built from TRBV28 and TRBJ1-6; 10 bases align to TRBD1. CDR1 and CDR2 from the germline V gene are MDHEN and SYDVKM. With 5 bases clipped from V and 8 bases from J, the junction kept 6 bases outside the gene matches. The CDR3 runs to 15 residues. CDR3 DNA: TGTGCCAGCAGTCCTGGGACAGGGGTGGATTCACCCCTCCACTTT. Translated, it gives CASSPGTGVDSPLHF.

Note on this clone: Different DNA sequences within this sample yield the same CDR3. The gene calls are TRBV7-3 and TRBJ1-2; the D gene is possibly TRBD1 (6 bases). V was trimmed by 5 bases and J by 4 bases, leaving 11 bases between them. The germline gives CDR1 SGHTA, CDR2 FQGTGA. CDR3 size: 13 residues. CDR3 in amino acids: CASSPDRSYGYTF. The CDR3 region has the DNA TGTGCCAGCAGCCCTGACAGGAGCTATGGCTACACCTTC.

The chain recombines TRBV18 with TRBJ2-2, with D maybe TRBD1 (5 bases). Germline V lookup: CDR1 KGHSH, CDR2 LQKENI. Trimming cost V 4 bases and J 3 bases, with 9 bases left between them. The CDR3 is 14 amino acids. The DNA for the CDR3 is TGTGCCAGCTCACTTCAGACAGACACCGGGGAGCTGTTTTTT. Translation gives CASSLQTDTGELFF. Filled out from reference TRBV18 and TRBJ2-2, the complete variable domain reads NAGVMQNPRHLVRRRGQEARLRCSPMKGHSHVYWYRQLPEEGLKFMVYLQKENIIDESGMPKERFSAEFPKEGPSILRIQQVVRGDSAAYFCASSLQTDTGELFFGEGSRLTVL.